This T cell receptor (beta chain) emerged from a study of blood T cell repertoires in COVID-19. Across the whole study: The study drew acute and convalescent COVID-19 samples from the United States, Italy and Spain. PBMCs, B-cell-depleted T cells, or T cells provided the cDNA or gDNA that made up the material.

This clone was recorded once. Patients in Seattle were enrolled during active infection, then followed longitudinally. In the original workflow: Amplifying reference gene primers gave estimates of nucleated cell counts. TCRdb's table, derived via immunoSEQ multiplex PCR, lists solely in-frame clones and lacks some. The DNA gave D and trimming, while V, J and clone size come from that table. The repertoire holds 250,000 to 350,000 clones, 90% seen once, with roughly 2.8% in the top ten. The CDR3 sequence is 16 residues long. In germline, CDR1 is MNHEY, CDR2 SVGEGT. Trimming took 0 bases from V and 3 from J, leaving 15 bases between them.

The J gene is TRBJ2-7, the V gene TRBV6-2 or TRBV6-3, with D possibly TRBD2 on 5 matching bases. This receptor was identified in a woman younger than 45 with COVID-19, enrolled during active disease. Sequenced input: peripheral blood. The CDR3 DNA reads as TGTGCCAGCAGTTACTCTGACGGACTCCAAGTCTACGAGCAGTACTTC. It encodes CASSYSDGLQVYEQYF.